These 4 T cell receptor beta chains originate from one sample sequenced in a study of OX40 agonist ivuxolimab in advanced cancers. Repertoires were generated with immunoSEQ multiplex PCR, while TCRdb's copy carries only in-frame clones and drops some. The sample has around 100,000 clones; less than 95% are singletons. The source material was CD4+ or CD8+ T cells sorted from blood, sampled in a trial of the OX40 agonist ivuxolimab. Receptor source: an adult with an advanced solid tumor such as melanoma, head and neck, liver or kidney cancer.

This clone was counted once. The chain has TRBV25-1 and TRBJ2-3, with 7 bases matching TRBD2. With V trimmed by 2 bases and J by 0 bases, 5 bases remained unmatched. This CDR3 has 16 residues. The germline gives CDR1 MGHDK, CDR2 SYGVNS. CDR3 bases: TGTGCCAGCAGTGAAGGGCCCGGGGGGAGCACAGATACGCAGTATTTT. Residues: CASSEGPGGSTDTQYF.

This rearrangement joins TRBV6-1 to TRBJ2-1, with a weak D call TRBD1 (6 bases). Germline CDR1 MNHNS, CDR2 SASEGT. The CDR3 spans 16 residues. Trimming left V 2 bases short and J 3 bases short, with 14 bases between. The CDR3 nucleotides are TGTGCCAGCAGTGAAAAAGGGGGATGGGGCTACAATGAGCAGTTCTTC. Translated, it gives CASSEKGGWGYNEQFF.

The rearrangement links TRBV6-5 to TRBJ2-1, with unresolved D. CDR1 MNHEY and CDR2 SVGAGI come from the germline V gene. This CDR3 has 14 residues. V dropped 0 bases and J dropped 1 base, with 4 bases sitting between them. Here the CDR3 DNA reads TGTGCCAGCAGTTACTCCCTTTCCTACAATGAGCAGTTCTTC. Translation: CASSYSLSYNEQFF.

This clone was observed once. The chain is built from TRBV7-3 and TRBJ2-5; possible D gene TRBD1, 5 bases. Germline-derived CDR1 and CDR2 are SGHTA and FQGTGA. V lost 5 bases and J 5 bases, leaving 12 bases between the germline ends. The CDR3 has 13 residues. The CDR3 reads CASSHRSGETQYF. The CDR3 DNA sequence: TGTGCCAGCAGCCACAGGTCTGGGGAGACCCAGTACTTC.